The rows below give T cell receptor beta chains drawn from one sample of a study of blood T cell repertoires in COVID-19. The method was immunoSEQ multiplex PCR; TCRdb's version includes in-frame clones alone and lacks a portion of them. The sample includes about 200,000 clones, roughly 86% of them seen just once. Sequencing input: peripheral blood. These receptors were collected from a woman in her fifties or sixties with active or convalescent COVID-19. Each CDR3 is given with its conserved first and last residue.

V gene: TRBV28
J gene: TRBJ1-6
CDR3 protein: CASTTEGSPLHF

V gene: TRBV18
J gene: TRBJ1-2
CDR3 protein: CASSPLAGGDGYTF

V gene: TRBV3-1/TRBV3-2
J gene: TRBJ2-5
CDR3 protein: CASSQENSGGAGRETQYF

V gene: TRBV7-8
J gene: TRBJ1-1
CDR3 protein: CASSLATGSPTAFF

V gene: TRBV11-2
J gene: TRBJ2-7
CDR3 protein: CASSAGTPIVGQYF

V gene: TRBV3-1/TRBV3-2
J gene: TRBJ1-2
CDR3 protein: CASSQAAPGMGYTF

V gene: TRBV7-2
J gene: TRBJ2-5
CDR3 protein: CASSLGRGLDQETQYF

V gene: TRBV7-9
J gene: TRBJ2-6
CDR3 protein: CASSYDSYSGANVLTF

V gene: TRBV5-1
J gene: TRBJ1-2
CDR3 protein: CASSPQGHGYTF

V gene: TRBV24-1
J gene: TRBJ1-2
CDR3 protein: CATSGGGYGYTF

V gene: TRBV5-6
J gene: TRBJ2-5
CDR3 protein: CASSWRTSGRQETQYF

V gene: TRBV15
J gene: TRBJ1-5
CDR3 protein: CATSSEGDQPQHF